The next 30 T cell receptor beta chains were all read from a single sample in a study of regulatory T cells in long-lasting Graves disease (dated by TCRdb to the early 2020s). Reading the label with the study, this specimen's time point is: newly diagnosed GD, antithyroid drugs for less than 3 months. For both TCR sequencing and RNA sequencing, RNA was extracted from PBMCs using TRIzol. Library method: multiplex PCR. TCRdb names Illumina HiSeq 4000 as the instrument used. CDR3 regions were amplified by Arm-PCR with iRepertoire HTBI primers to construct TCR beta libraries. TCRdb reprocessing: public reads trimmed at Q25 with fastp, clones called with MiXCR, in-frame beta chains kept. Rows with a matching CDR3 protein are joined into one entry that keeps the most common DNA and genes. This sample lists more than 450,000 distinct CDR3 sequences; around 15% were detected once. 10% to 15% of the sample belongs to the ten largest clones.

These data also formed part of another study, on T cells in Graves' hyperthyroidism and ophthalmopathy.

Material: peripheral blood mononuclear cells (PBMCs), obtained at new diagnosis, from a patient treated with antithyroid drugs. These receptors were collected from a man in his forties with Graves disease. Donor details come from another sample of the same person, matched by shared clones.

This clonotype has just one count. Only one base separates this from a far larger clonotype, so it likely reflects a read error. The chain recombines TRBV11-2 with TRBJ2-1; D gene uncertain. The CDR3 runs 14 residues. V shed 1 base and J shed 10 bases, with 14 bases lying between them. Germline V gene lookup returns CDR1 SGHAT and CDR2 FQNNGV. The CDR3 bases are TGTGCCAGCAGCTTAGGATCACAGTCCTACGAGCAGTTCTTC. Residues: CASSLGSQSYEQFF.

This clonotype was detected a few times. This sequence joins TRBV12-3 or TRBV12-4 and TRBJ2-4, with TRBD1 matching 10 bases. With 4 bases clipped from V and 10 bases from J, the junction kept 10 bases outside the gene matches. This CDR3 has 15 residues. CDR3 residues: CASSSRDRGPPIQYF. DNA of the CDR3: TGTGCCAGCAGTTCCCGGGACAGGGGCCCCCCGATTCAGTACTTC.

The chain couples TRBV10-3 to TRBJ1-5; D perhaps matches TRBD1 (5 bases). Per the germline V gene, CDR1 is ENHRY and CDR2 is SYGVKD. Deletions cut 8 bases from V and 7 bases from J, with 15 bases between. The CDR3 totals 13 residues. The CDR3 sequence: CAIGGTGGQPQHF. DNA for the CDR3: TGTGCCATCGGGGGGACCGGTGGGCAGCCCCAGCATTTT.

In its sample, this clonotype was seen a few times. This chain links TRBV10-1 with TRBJ2-1, with D possibly TRBD1 on 6 matching bases. The germline V gene has CDR1 WNHNN and CDR2 SYGVQD (reference sequence). V lost 0 bases and J 7 bases, leaving 13 bases between the germline ends. This CDR3 has 15 amino acids. In DNA form, the CDR3 reads TGCGCCAGCAGTGAGTCGGGGACACCCTGGAATGAGCAGTTCTTC. Protein: CASSESGTPWNEQFF.

V gene TRBV9 combines with J gene TRBJ2-2; 7 bases are shared with TRBD1. The CDR3 spans 14 residues. V lost 6 bases to trimming and J lost 8 bases; unmatched junction nucleotides: 10. The germline V gene encodes CDR1 SGDLS and CDR2 YYNGEE. DNA of the CDR3: TGTGCCAGCAAGTCTCTCGGGACAGCGGGGGAGCTGTTTTTT. Translation gives CASKSLGTAGELFF.

Points on this clonotype: A much larger clone differs from this one at a single base, so this may be a read error. Because the CDR3 is missing its conserved closing phenylalanine or tryptophan, this is likely a read error. This chain links TRBV7-9 with TRBJ1-2; the D is unclear. The germline V gene encodes CDR1 SEHNR and CDR2 FQNEAQ (reference sequence). The CDR3 has 15 residues. CDR3 nucleotide sequence: TGCGCCAGCAGCTACAGACGGATTGCCGACTATGGCTACACCTCC. Its protein is CASSYRRIADYGYTS.

This clonotype was detected a few times. CDR3 sequence (DNA): TGTGCCAGCAGTTCCGGGACAGTTAAAGAGACCCAGTACTTC. It is translated as CASSSGTVKETQYF. The gene calls are TRBV2 and TRBJ2-5, with TRBD1 matching over 7 bases. With 5 bases clipped from V and 3 bases from J, the junction kept 6 bases outside the gene matches. The CDR3 consists of 14 residues. The V gene's germline CDR1 is SNHLY and CDR2 FYNNEI.

This clonotype was picked up a small number of times. The chain uses TRBV10-3 and TRBJ2-5; no clear D. The CDR3 sequence is 13 residues long. V dropped 0 bases and J dropped 5 bases, with 7 bases sitting between them. Germline V gene sequence: CDR1 ENHRY, CDR2 SYGVKD. The CDR3 protein is CAISESTRETQYF. In nucleotides, the CDR3 is TGTGCCATCAGTGAGTCGACTCGGGAGACCCAGTACTTC.

About this clonotype: This may be a read error: a much more frequent sequence differs by one nucleotide. The V and J genes are TRBV20-1 and TRBJ2-7, with 8 nucleotides matching TRBD1. Trimming took 3 bases from V and 7 from J; bases not matched to a gene: 14. The germline V gene has CDR1 DFQATT and CDR2 SNEGSKA (reference sequence). The CDR3 sequence is 15 residues long. The CDR3 here is CSASPDRGSIYEQYF. CDR3 DNA: TGCAGTGCTAGCCCTGACAGGGGCAGCATCTATGAGCAGTACTTC.

This chain links TRBV25-1 with TRBJ2-3, with TRBD1 identical over 11 bases. The DNA end favors TRBJ2-5, so the J call may be wrong. The CDR3 length is 15 residues. Germline V gene data show CDR1 as MGHDK and CDR2 as SYGVNS. CDR3 region: CASSVPGQGVETQYF. CDR3 DNA sequence: TGTGCCAGCAGTGTCCCGGGACAGGGGGTGGAGACCCAGTACTTC.

This clonotype came up many times. This chain uses TRBV18 with TRBJ2-1, with unresolved D. The ends were cut back, 4 bases at V and 0 bases at J, with 7 bases in the middle. Germline lookup yields CDR1 KGHSH and CDR2 LQKENI. This CDR3 spans 14 amino acids. In DNA form, the CDR3 reads TGTGCCAGCTCACGGGGTAACTCCTACAATGAGCAGTTCTTC. Residues: CASSRGNSYNEQFF.

The genes are TRBV19 and TRBJ2-2; possible D gene TRBD2, 6 bases. Trimming removed 6 bases from V and 4 bases from J, with 9 bases in between. The CDR3 is 13 residues long. Germline CDR1 and CDR2: LNHDA and SQIVND (reference sequence). CDR3 in DNA: TGTGCCAGTAGGGACTACGGCACCGGGGAGCTGTTTTTT. Protein: CASRDYGTGELFF.

Notes on this clonotype: A much larger clone is a single base away; this may be a read error. The genes are TRBV27 and TRBJ2-7; TRBD1 aligns across 8 bases. The CDR3 extends over 15 amino acids. J gave up 1 base and V 8 bases, and 10 bases lay outside the gene matches. Germline lookup yields CDR1 MNHEY and CDR2 SMNVEV (reference sequence). The CDR3 DNA reads TGTGCCAGCGGAAGGCCAGGGGGCTTGTCCTACGAGCAGTACTTC. Protein sequence: CASGRPGGLSYEQYF.

This clonotype has a count of ten or more. The V gene is TRBV27, the J gene TRBJ2-1; the D is unclear. Germline lookup yields CDR1 MNHEY and CDR2 SMNVEV (reference sequence). The CDR3 has 14 amino acids. Trimming removed 0 bases at V and 6 bases at J, with 9 bases between. In DNA, the CDR3 is TGTGCCAGCAGTTTATCTAAGTTGGGCAATGAGCAGTTCTTC. This gives the protein CASSLSKLGNEQFF.

This clonotype was counted at least ten times. The genes are TRBV7-8 and TRBJ1-3; D gene unclear. The CDR3 runs 18 residues. V lost 4 bases, J lost 0 bases, and 19 bases lay in between. Germline CDR1 SGHVS, CDR2 FQNEAQ. CDR3 residues: CASSYRGKGRRSGNTIYF. Written as DNA, the CDR3 is TGTGCCAGCAGCTATCGGGGAAAGGGCCGCCGCTCTGGAAACACCATATATTTT.

This clonotype was observed a single time. The conserved phenylalanine or tryptophan is not found at the CDR3 terminus, so this likely reflects a read error. This chain connects TRBV28 to TRBJ1-1; a possible D gene is TRBD1 (6 bases). There are 14 residues in the CDR3. Trimming left V 5 bases short and J 4 bases short, with 14 bases between. Per germline, CDR1 MDHEN and CDR2 SYDVKM. This CDR3 reads CASSPPGAGTEAFL. DNA for the CDR3: TGTGCCAGCAGTCCCCCAGGGGCCGGCACTGAAGCTTTCCTT.

This clonotype showed up many times. The rearrangement joins TRBV20-1 to TRBJ2-7; possibly TRBD2 for D (6 bases). The CDR3 runs 14 residues. The germline V and J ends were trimmed by 6 bases and 6 bases, with 21 bases remaining between them. Per germline, CDR1 DFQATT and CDR2 SNEGSKA (reference sequence). The CDR3 sequence is CSAVPGLEEFEQYF. The CDR3 nucleotides are TGCAGTGCCGTTCCGGGACTCGAAGAGTTCGAGCAGTACTTC.

On this clonotype: A read error may be the cause here, since a much bigger clone is one base away. The rearrangement links TRBV3-1 to TRBJ2-7, with TRBD1 matching over 9 bases. The CDR3 sequence is 15 residues long. Germline V gives CDR1 LGHDT, CDR2 YNNKEL (reference sequence). V shed 4 bases and J 7 bases; nucleotides not matched to a gene: 11. This chain's CDR3 is CASSLTGTGLNEQYF. The CDR3 nucleotides read TGTGCCAGCAGCCTTACTGGGACAGGGTTGAATGAGCAGTACTTC.

V and J are TRBV7-2 and TRBJ2-7; TRBD1 or TRBD2 may be the D gene (5 bases each). The CDR3 contains 13 residues. Germline V gene lookup returns CDR1 SGHTA and CDR2 FQGNSA. Trimming stripped 5 bases from V and 6 bases from J, with 14 bases between. The DNA for the CDR3 is TGTGCCAGCAGCCCGGGACCGCTTACCGAGCAGTACTTC. It codes for CASSPGPLTEQYF.

The V and J genes are TRBV19 and TRBJ1-3; D not certain. CDR1 and CDR2 from the germline V gene are LNHDA and SQIVND (reference sequence). This CDR3 has 13 amino acids. V was shortened by 9 bases and J by 0 bases, with 9 bases between the two germline ends. The CDR3 DNA sequence: TGTGCCAGCAAAAGGGACTCTGGAAACACCATATATTTT. Amino acid sequence: CASKRDSGNTIYF.

This clonotype was detected many times. The CDR3 sequence is CASSLNQGPYEQYF. CDR3 sequence (DNA): TGTGCCAGCAGCTTGAATCAGGGACCCTACGAGCAGTACTTC. The V call is TRBV28, the J call TRBJ2-7, with D possibly being TRBD1 or TRBD2 (5 bases each). This CDR3 comprises 14 residues. Trimming pared 6 bases from V and 2 bases from J, leaving 14 bases between. Looked up from germline, CDR1 is MDHEN and CDR2 is SYDVKM.

V and J are TRBV11-2 and TRBJ2-7; 7 nucleotides align to TRBD2. This CDR3 contains 14 residues. Germline assignment: CDR1 SGHAT and CDR2 FQNNGV. Trimming cost V 4 bases and J 2 bases; bases outside gene matches: 5. For the CDR3, the DNA is TGTGCCAGCAGCTCGGGACTACTTACCTACGAGCAGTACTTC. Translation: CASSSGLLTYEQYF.

This clonotype came up many times. The chain links TRBV10-3 to TRBJ2-5, with 10 bases identical to TRBD2. Germline CDR1 reads ENHRY; CDR2 reads SYGVKD. V lost 2 bases to trimming and J lost 4 bases; unmatched junction nucleotides: 1. This CDR3 region has 14 residues. CDR3 region: CAISELAGAETQYF. CDR3 DNA sequence: TGTGCCATCAGTGAGCTAGCGGGAGCAGAGACCCAGTACTTC.

This clonotype was observed many times. The gene calls are TRBV28 and TRBJ1-2, with TRBD1 matching over 8 bases. The CDR3 sequence is 14 residues long. Unmatched junction bases numbered 7, after V lost 4 bases and J lost 6 bases. Per the germline V gene, CDR1 is MDHEN and CDR2 is SYDVKM. DNA for the CDR3: TGTGCCAGCAGTTGGGACGCAGGGGGCGATGGCTACACCTTC. Residues: CASSWDAGGDGYTF.

J is TRBJ1-6 and V is TRBV7-9, with D possibly TRBD1 on 5 matching bases. Germline V CDR1 and CDR2: SEHNR, FQNEAQ (reference sequence). Trimming removed 5 bases at V and 7 bases at J, with 15 bases between. CDR3 length equals 15 residues. The CDR3 region has the DNA TGTGCCAGCAGCCCGAGCTCAGGGATGAATTCACCCCTCCACTTT. This gives the protein CASSPSSGMNSPLHF. Supplemented by reference TRBV7-9 and TRBJ1-6, the full variable domain reads DTGVSQNPRHKITKRGQNVTFRCDPISEHNRLYWYRQTLGQGPEFLTYFQNEAQLEKSRLLSDRFSAERPKGSFSTLEIQRTEQGDSAMYLCASSPSSGMNSPLHFGNGTRLTVT.

In this sample, this clonotype turned up many times. The chain links TRBV6-1 to TRBJ1-1; D remains unclear. Deletions cut 6 bases from V and 8 bases from J, with 19 bases between. Per germline, CDR1 MNHNS and CDR2 SASEGT. The CDR3 contains 14 residues. The CDR3 DNA reads as TGTGCCAGCAGCCCGGGTCAGCCGCTAAGGGAAGCTTTCTTT. It yields the protein CASSPGQPLREAFF.

Concerning this clonotype itself: It is unclear where the CDR3 begins or ends on the DNA, so no DNA is shown, and the CDR3 is as TCRdb lists it. The chain joins TRBV11-3 to TRBJ1-4; the D call TRBD1 from the table was never checked on the DNA. Germline CDR1 is SGHNT and CDR2 is YENEEA. 15 amino acids form the CDR3, both terminal residues included. The CDR3 is CASRPAGDLMKNCFF.

This clonotype has a count of ten or more. The J gene is TRBJ2-1, the V gene TRBV20-1; TRBD2 matches at 9 bases. J was trimmed by 0 bases and V by 6 bases; bases with no gene match: 6. Germline CDR1 and CDR2: DFQATT and SNEGSKA (reference sequence). The CDR3 covers 15 residues. The CDR3 loop reads CSAAQTSGSYNEQFF. The CDR3 nucleotides are TGCAGTGCAGCCCAGACTAGCGGCTCCTACAATGAGCAGTTCTTC.

The chain links TRBV27 to TRBJ2-2, with 8 bases identical to TRBD1. Germline V lookup: CDR1 MNHEY, CDR2 SMNVEV (reference sequence). The V and J ends lost 10 bases and 6 bases, in that order; junction bases with no gene match: 16. This CDR3 has 16 residues. The CDR3 here is CATQVSRTGRAGELFF. The CDR3 DNA is TGTGCCACCCAAGTCAGTCGGACAGGGCGGGCCGGGGAGCTGTTTTTT.

This clonotype came up a few times. The chain links TRBV5-4 to TRBJ1-6, with 7 positions matching TRBD1. The V gene end was trimmed by 3 bases and the J gene end by 0 bases; junction bases not matched to a gene: 3. The germline V gene encodes CDR1 SGHNT and CDR2 YYREEE (reference sequence). The CDR3 covers 16 residues. CDR3 sequence (DNA): TGTGCCAGCAGCTCACAGGGGAGCTCCTATAATTCACCCCTCCACTTT. It encodes CASSSQGSSYNSPLHF.